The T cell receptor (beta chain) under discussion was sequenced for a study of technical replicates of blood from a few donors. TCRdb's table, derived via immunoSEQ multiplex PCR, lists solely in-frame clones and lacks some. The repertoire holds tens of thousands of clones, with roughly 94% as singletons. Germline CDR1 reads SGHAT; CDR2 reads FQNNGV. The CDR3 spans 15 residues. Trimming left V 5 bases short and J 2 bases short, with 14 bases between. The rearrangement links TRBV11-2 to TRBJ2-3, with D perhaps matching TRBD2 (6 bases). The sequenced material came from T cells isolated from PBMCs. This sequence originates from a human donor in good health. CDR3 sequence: CASSPRERLTDTQYF. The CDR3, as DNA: TGTGCCAGCAGCCCCCGGGAGCGGCTCACAGATACGCAGTATTTT.